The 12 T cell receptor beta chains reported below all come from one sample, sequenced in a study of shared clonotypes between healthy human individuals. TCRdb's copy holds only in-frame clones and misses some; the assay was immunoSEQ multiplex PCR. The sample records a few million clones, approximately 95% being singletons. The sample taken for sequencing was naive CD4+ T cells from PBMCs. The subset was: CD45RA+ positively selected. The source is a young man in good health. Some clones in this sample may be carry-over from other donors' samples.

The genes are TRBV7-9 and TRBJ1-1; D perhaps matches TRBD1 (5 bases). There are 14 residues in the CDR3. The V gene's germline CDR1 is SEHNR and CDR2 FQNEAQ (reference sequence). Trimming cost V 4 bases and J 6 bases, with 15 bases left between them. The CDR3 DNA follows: TGTGCCAGCAGCTCCCAAGTTGGGGCCGCTGAAGCTTTCTTT. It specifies CASSSQVGAAEAFF.

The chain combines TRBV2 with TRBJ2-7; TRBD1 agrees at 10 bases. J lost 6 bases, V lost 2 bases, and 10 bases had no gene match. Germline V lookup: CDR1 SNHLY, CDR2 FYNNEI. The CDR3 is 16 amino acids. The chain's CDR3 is CASSERGGTGVREQYF. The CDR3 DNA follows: TGTGCCAGCAGTGAAAGGGGAGGGACAGGGGTCCGCGAGCAGTACTTC.

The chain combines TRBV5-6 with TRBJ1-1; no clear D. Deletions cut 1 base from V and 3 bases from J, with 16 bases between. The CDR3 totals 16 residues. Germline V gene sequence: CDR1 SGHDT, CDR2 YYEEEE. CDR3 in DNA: TGTGCCAGCAGCTTGTATTATTCGAACCCGGACACTGAAGCTTTCTTT. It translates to CASSLYYSNPDTEAFF.

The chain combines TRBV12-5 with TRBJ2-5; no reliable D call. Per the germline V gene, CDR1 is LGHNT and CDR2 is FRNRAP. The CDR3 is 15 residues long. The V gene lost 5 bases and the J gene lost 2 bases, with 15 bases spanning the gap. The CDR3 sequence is CASGRSTGPQETQYF. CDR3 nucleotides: TGTGCTAGTGGTCGTTCGACTGGACCACAAGAGACCCAGTACTTC.

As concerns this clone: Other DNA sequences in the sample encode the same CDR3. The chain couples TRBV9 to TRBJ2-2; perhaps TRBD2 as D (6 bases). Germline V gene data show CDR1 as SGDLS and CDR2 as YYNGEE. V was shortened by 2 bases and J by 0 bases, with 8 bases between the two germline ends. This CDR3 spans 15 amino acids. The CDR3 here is CASSVGTPNTGELFF. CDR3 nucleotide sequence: TGTGCCAGCAGCGTCGGGACTCCGAACACCGGGGAGCTGTTTTTT.

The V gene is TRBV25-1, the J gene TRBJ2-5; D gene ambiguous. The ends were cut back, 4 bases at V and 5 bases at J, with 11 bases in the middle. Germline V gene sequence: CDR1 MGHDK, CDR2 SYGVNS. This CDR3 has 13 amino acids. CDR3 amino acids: CASSVRPGETQYF. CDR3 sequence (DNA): TGTGCCAGCAGTGTTCGGCCTGGGGAGACCCAGTACTTC.

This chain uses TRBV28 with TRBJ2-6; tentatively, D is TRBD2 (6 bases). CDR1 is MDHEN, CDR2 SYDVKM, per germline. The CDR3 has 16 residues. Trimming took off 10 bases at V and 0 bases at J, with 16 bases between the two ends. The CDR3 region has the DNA TGTGCCACCCGGAGGGAGCTTAGCTCTGGGGCCAACGTCCTGACTTTC. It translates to CATRRELSSGANVLTF.

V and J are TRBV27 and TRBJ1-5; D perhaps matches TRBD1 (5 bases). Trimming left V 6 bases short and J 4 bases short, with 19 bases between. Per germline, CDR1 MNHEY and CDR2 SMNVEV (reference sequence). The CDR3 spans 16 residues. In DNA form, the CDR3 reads TGTGCCAGCAGATCCCGCGACGGGACGGCGAATCAGCCCCAGCATTTT. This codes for CASRSRDGTANQPQHF.

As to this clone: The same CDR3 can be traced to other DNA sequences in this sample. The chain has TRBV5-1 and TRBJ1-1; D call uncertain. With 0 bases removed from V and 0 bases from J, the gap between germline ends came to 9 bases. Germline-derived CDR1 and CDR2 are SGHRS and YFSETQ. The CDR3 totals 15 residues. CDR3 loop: CASSLEGVLNTEAFF. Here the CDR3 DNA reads TGCGCCAGCAGCTTGGAGGGCGTGCTGAACACTGAAGCTTTCTTT.

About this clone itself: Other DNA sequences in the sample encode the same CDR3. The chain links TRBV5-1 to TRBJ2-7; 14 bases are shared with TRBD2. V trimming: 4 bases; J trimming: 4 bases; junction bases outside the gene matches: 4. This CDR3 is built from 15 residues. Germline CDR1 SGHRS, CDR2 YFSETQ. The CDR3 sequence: CASSLGTSGSYEQYF. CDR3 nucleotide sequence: TGCGCCAGCAGCCTTGGGACTAGCGGGAGTTACGAGCAGTACTTC.

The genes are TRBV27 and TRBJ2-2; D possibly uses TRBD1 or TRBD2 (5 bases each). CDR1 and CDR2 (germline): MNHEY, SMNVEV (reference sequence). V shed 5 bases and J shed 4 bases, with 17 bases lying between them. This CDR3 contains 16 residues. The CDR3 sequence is CASSRRVERATGELFF. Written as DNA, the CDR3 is TGTGCCAGCAGTCGCAGGGTTGAGAGGGCCACCGGGGAGCTGTTTTTT.

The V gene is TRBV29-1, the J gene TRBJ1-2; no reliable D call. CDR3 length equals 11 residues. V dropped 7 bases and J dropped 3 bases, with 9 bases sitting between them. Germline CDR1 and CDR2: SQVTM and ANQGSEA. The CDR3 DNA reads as TGCAGCGCTCACAGAGACTATGGCTACACCTTC. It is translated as CSAHRDYGYTF.